Listed here are 28 T cell receptor beta chains from one sample, sequenced in a study of breast tumors, draining lymph nodes, adjacent tissues. Breast cancer patients provided tissue from their axillary draining lymph nodes. TCRdb reprocessed the multiplex PCR reads with MiXCR, giving one entry per CDR3 protein. The sample has 100,000 to 150,000 distinct CDR3 sequences; about 20% are singletons. Input material: axillary lymph node tissue. The origin of the receptors is a female donor with breast cancer. Some clones in this sample may be carry-over from other donors' samples.

The rearrangement links TRBV11-3 to TRBJ2-1, with D maybe TRBD2 (7 bases). Germline V gene data show CDR1 as SGHNT and CDR2 as YENEEA. CDR3 length: 16 residues. Trimming stripped 5 bases from V and 5 bases from J, with 19 bases between. CDR3 bases: TGTGCCAGCAGCCCACTAGGGGGGAGGGCCCACAATGAGCAGTTCTTC. Its protein is CASSPLGGRAHNEQFF.

Comments on this clonotype: Mismatch with germline at one junction end may stem from a read error. The chain is built from TRBV30 and TRBJ2-7, with a tentative D call TRBD1 (5 bases). Looked up from germline, CDR1 is GTSNPN and CDR2 is SVGIG (reference sequence). CDR3 length: 14 residues. CDR3 coding DNA: TGTGTCTGGAGAAAAAGGGGCAACTCCTACGAGCAGTACTTC. It encodes CVWRKRGNSYEQYF.

This clonotype was detected many times. V gene TRBV29-1 combines with J gene TRBJ2-3; 8 bases map to TRBD1. The germline V gene encodes CDR1 SQVTM and CDR2 ANQGSEA. J was trimmed by 3 bases and V by 5 bases; bases with no gene match: 1. The CDR3 is made up of 12 amino acids. CDR3 region: CSVRTGTDTQYF. CDR3 coding DNA: TGCAGCGTTCGGACAGGGACAGATACGCAGTATTTT.

Ten or more counts support this clonotype. The chain links TRBV12-3 or TRBV12-4 to TRBJ2-3; D remains unclear. The CDR3 consists of 16 residues. V dropped 5 bases and J dropped 0 bases, with 15 bases sitting between them. The CDR3 spells CASSQVGSSSTDTQYF. As DNA, the CDR3 is TGTGCCAGCAGTCAGGTCGGCAGTTCTAGCACAGATACGCAGTATTTT.

There are many counts of this clonotype. The J gene is TRBJ1-6, the V gene TRBV7-2; weak D call: TRBD1 (6 bases). Germline CDR1 reads SGHTA; CDR2 reads FQGNSA. The length of the CDR3 is 16 residues. Trimming shortened V by 1 base and J by 4 bases, and 11 bases separated the two germline ends. This CDR3 reads CASSLGAGEYNSPLHF. CDR3 sequence (DNA): TGTGCCAGCAGCTTAGGAGCAGGGGAATATAATTCACCCCTCCACTTT. The full variable domain, rest sourced from reference TRBV7-2 and TRBJ1-6, is GAGVSQSPSNKVTEKGKDVELRCDPISGHTALYWYRQSLGQGLEFLIYFQGNSAPDKSGLPSDRFSAERTGGSVSTLTIQRTQQEDSAVYLCASSLGAGEYNSPLHFGNGTRLTVT.

This clonotype was recorded many times. The chain recombines TRBV29-1 with TRBJ2-1; no clear D gene. Germline V CDR1 and CDR2: SQVTM, ANQGSEA. The V end lost 4 bases, the J end lost 7 bases, and 5 bases lay between the germline ends. The CDR3 loop spans 10 amino acids. As DNA, the CDR3 is TGCAGCGTTGGTGAAAATGAGCAGTTCTTC. It specifies CSVGENEQFF.

This rearrangement joins TRBV6-1 to TRBJ2-1; the match to TRBD1 covers 8 bases. There are 13 residues in the CDR3. The germline CDR1 and CDR2 sequences are MNHNS and SASEGT. The V and J ends lost 5 bases and 4 bases, in that order; junction bases with no gene match: 1. The CDR3 DNA reads TGTGCCAGCAGTCGACAGGGGTACAATGAGCAGTTCTTC. It yields the protein CASSRQGYNEQFF.

This clonotype was seen repeatedly, ten times or more. The rearrangement uses TRBV7-9 and TRBJ2-3, with D unclear. CDR1 and CDR2 (germline): SEHNR, FQNEAQ (reference sequence). V was trimmed by 1 base and J by 7 bases, leaving 9 bases between them. The CDR3 has 13 amino acids. CDR3 coding DNA: TGTGCCAGCAGCTTAGTCCAGCCAAATACGCAGTATTTT. Translated, it gives CASSLVQPNTQYF. The full variable domain, rest sourced from reference TRBV7-9 and TRBJ2-3, is DTGVSQNPRHKITKRGQNVTFRCDPISEHNRLYWYRQTLGQGPEFLTYFQNEAQLEKSRLLSDRFSAERPKGSFSTLEIQRTEQGDSAMYLCASSLVQPNTQYFGPGTRLTVL.

Worth noting for this clonotype: A much larger clone lies a single base off, so this may be a read error. The rearrangement links TRBV5-6 to TRBJ2-3, with 10 bases aligning to TRBD2. The germline gives CDR1 SGHDT, CDR2 YYEEEE. The CDR3 extends over 16 amino acids. CDR3 loop: CASSLWTSGFTGTQYF. For the CDR3, the DNA is TGTGCCAGCAGCTTGTGGACTAGCGGATTCACAGGTACGCAGTATTTT.

The genes are TRBV6-6 and TRBJ2-4, with 14 nucleotides matching TRBD2. There are 16 residues in the CDR3. Germline V CDR1 and CDR2: MNHNY, SVGAGI (reference sequence). J was trimmed by 2 bases and V by 7 bases; bases with no gene match: 4. The CDR3 nucleotides are TGTGCCAGCACCGGACTAGCGGGAGGCACCAAAAACATTCAGTACTTC. Protein sequence: CASTGLAGGTKNIQYF.

Ten or more counts support this clonotype. The V call is TRBV12-3 or TRBV12-4, the J call TRBJ2-7, with D unresolved. The CDR3 is 14 amino acids. Trimming left V 5 bases short and J 6 bases short, with 17 bases between. CDR3 sequence reads: CASSRSSSIREQYF. In DNA form, the CDR3 reads TGTGCCAGCAGTCGGTCTAGTAGTATTCGCGAGCAGTACTTC.

Points on this clonotype: With a much larger clone just one base away, this may be a read error. The DNA of the CDR3 is TGTGCCAGCAGTGGAGTACAAGGCTACGAGCGGTACTTC. The encoded protein is CASSGVQGYERYF. The V and J genes are TRBV2 and TRBJ2-7; no definite D call. There are 13 residues in the CDR3. Germline values: CDR1 SNHLY, CDR2 FYNNEI.

Concerning this clonotype itself: Relative to the germline gene, one junction end is altered; a read error may explain this. The genes are TRBV19 and TRBJ2-7; unclear D gene. The CDR3 extends over 15 amino acids. Germline CDR1 is LNHDA and CDR2 is SQIVND (reference sequence). CDR3: CASSTVQLPTYEQYF. The DNA for the CDR3 is TGTGCCAGTAGTACCGTACAGCTGCCAACCTATGAGCAGTACTTC.

A note on this clonotype: A much bigger clone sits one base away, suggesting this may be a read error. This sequence joins TRBV9 and TRBJ2-3, with D uncertain. CDR1 and CDR2 (germline): SGDLS, YYNGEE. This CDR3 has 11 residues. The CDR3 DNA reads as TGTGCCAGCAGCGCTACAGATACGCAGTGTTTT. Its translation: CASSATDTQCF.

This clonotype came up many times. The chain couples TRBV4-1 to TRBJ2-6; D is ambiguous. This CDR3 is 15 amino acids long. The V end lost 4 bases, the J end lost 2 bases, and 9 bases lay between the germline ends. Germline V gene data show CDR1 as MGHRA and CDR2 as YSYEKL. The CDR3 here is CASSLVGTGANVLTF. The CDR3, as DNA: TGCGCCAGCAGCCTCGTGGGCACTGGGGCCAACGTCCTGACTTTC.

This clonotype occurred many times. The chain has TRBV20-1 and TRBJ2-7, with TRBD2 matching 14 bases. The CDR3 contains 16 residues. Per germline, CDR1 DFQATT and CDR2 SNEGSKA (reference sequence). V trimming: 4 bases; J trimming: 5 bases; junction bases outside the gene matches: 10. As DNA, the CDR3 is TGCAGTGCTATAATTTATGGACTAGCGGGAGGTAACGAGCAGTACTTC. Amino acids: CSAIIYGLAGGNEQYF.

This clonotype was detected ten times or more. This chain connects TRBV27 to TRBJ2-7; TRBD2 agrees at 8 bases. Germline loops: CDR1 MNHEY, CDR2 SMNVEV (reference sequence). The CDR3 length is 15 residues. After removal of 3 bases from V and 4 bases from J, the junction contained 8 bases not matched to a gene. CDR3 sequence: CASSLGAGGLYEQYF. In DNA, the CDR3 is TGTGCCAGCAGTTTGGGGGCGGGAGGTTTATACGAGCAGTACTTC.

This clonotype was recorded many times. V usage is TRBV6-4 and J usage is TRBJ2-7; 11 bases line up with TRBD2. The CDR3 loop spans 17 amino acids. The germline CDR1 and CDR2 sequences are MRHNA and SNTAGT. Germline trimming cut 10 bases from V and 1 base from J; bases unmatched to any gene: 15. The CDR3 DNA reads as TGTGCCATTCGGGATGGGAGACTAGCGGGATTTTCCTACGAGCAGTACTTC. Translation gives CAIRDGRLAGFSYEQYF.

A note on this clonotype: A read error may explain this, as a much larger clone is one base away. The missing conserved phenylalanine or tryptophan at the end of this CDR3 makes a read error likely. This sequence joins TRBV30 and TRBJ2-5, with D possibly TRBD1 on 6 matching bases. The CDR3 contains 15 residues. CDR1 GTSNPN and CDR2 SVGIG come from the germline V gene (reference sequence). V dropped 1 base and J dropped 0 bases, with 12 bases sitting between them. CDR3 in amino acids: CAWSGTAKYQETQYL. DNA of the CDR3: TGTGCCTGGAGTGGGACAGCTAAGTACCAAGAGACCCAGTACCTC.

J is TRBJ2-1 and V is TRBV19; no firm D call. V was clipped by 4 bases and J by 7 bases, with 14 bases between them. This CDR3 region has 14 residues. Germline assignment: CDR1 LNHDA and CDR2 SQIVND (reference sequence). CDR3 DNA sequence: TGTGCCAGTAGTAGGCTGGAGAGAGGTAATGAGCAGTTCTTC. Protein product: CASSRLERGNEQFF.

The table lists this clonotype with many counts. The chain couples TRBV20-1 to TRBJ2-1; 12 bases fit TRBD2. The germline V gene encodes CDR1 DFQATT and CDR2 SNEGSKA (reference sequence). V lost 5 bases and J lost 3; bases outside the gene matches: 2. This CDR3 comprises 14 residues. The CDR3 coding sequence is TGCAGTGCTGCACTAGCGGGGGGCTACAATGAGCAGTTCTTC. Translating it yields CSAALAGGYNEQFF.

This clonotype was found many times. CDR3 protein: CASSEDSGNTIYF. DNA for the CDR3: TGTGCCAGCAGTGAAGACTCTGGAAACACCATATATTTT. The rearrangement links TRBV2 to TRBJ1-3; D remains ambiguous. The CDR3 is made up of 13 amino acids. The ends were cut back, 1 base at V and 0 bases at J, with 1 base in the middle. The germline CDR1 and CDR2 sequences are SNHLY and FYNNEI.

The chain couples TRBV19 to TRBJ2-2; D assignment may be TRBD1 or TRBD2 (5 bases each). The CDR3 sequence is 15 residues long. V was clipped by 4 bases and J by 4 bases, with 13 bases between them. CDR1 is LNHDA and CDR2 is SQIVND in the germline V gene (reference sequence). CDR3 sequence (DNA): TGTGCCAGTAGTAGGGGGAAAGGGGCCACCGGGGAGCTGTTTTTT. This codes for CASSRGKGATGELFF.

This clonotype has a handful of counts. This rearrangement joins TRBV27 to TRBJ2-3; D may be TRBD2 (6 bases). The length of the CDR3 is 18 residues. V was clipped by 5 bases and J by 1 base, with 22 bases between them. Per the germline V gene, CDR1 is MNHEY and CDR2 is SMNVEV (reference sequence). The CDR3 protein is CASSSRETGWGGTDTQYF. The CDR3 DNA follows: TGTGCCAGCAGTAGTAGGGAGACGGGGTGGGGGGGCACAGATACGCAGTATTTT.

This clonotype was counted between two and nine times. This sequence joins TRBV27 and TRBJ2-5; either TRBD1 or TRBD2 may fit D (5 bases each). The ends were cut back, 5 bases at V and 7 bases at J, with 14 bases in the middle. The V gene's germline CDR1 is MNHEY and CDR2 SMNVEV (reference sequence). The CDR3 extends over 13 amino acids. The CDR3 DNA reads TGTGCCAGCAGTCCGCTGGGGGTGGGGACCCAGTACTTC. The encoded protein is CASSPLGVGTQYF.

This clonotype was counted ten times or more. This chain connects TRBV5-4 to TRBJ2-7, with 9 bases fitting TRBD1. V dropped 7 bases and J dropped 6; count of bases not matched to a gene: 8. The CDR3 length is 13 residues. Germline V gene lookup returns CDR1 SGHNT and CDR2 YYREEE (reference sequence). CDR3 protein: CASASGQGGEQYF. In nucleotides, the CDR3 is TGTGCCAGCGCGTCGGGACAGGGAGGCGAGCAGTACTTC.

Many counts were recorded for this clonotype. DNA of the CDR3: TGCAGTGCTAGATCCGGGACTAGCGGGAGAGTTGGCCGGGAGCTGTTTTTT. It yields the protein CSARSGTSGRVGRELFF. This chain links TRBV20-1 with TRBJ2-2, with TRBD2 identical over 14 bases. V lost 2 bases to trimming and J lost 9 bases; unmatched junction nucleotides: 11. In germline, CDR1 is DFQATT, CDR2 SNEGSKA (reference sequence). The CDR3 extends over 17 amino acids.

This clonotype was recorded at least ten times. The chain links TRBV5-1 to TRBJ2-7, with D hard to call. The germline CDR1 and CDR2 sequences are SGHRS and YFSETQ. The CDR3 totals 14 residues. With 1 base removed from V and 0 bases from J, the gap between germline ends came to 8 bases. The CDR3 DNA reads as TGCGCCAGCAGCTTGTCGGGCATCTCCTACGAGCAGTACTTC. It codes for CASSLSGISYEQYF.